Below are 9 T cell receptor beta chains sequenced from a single sample in a study of CD4 T cells in relation to SARS-CoV-2 and coronaviruses. Some clones are missing from TCRdb's copy, which holds only in-frame ones; the method was immunoSEQ multiplex PCR. Of 50,000 to 70,000 clones listed, 92% are singletons. The source material was naive CD4+ T cells from PBMCs. Specified subset: naive CD4+ T cells isolated by negative enrichment. The receptors stem from an adult with COVID-19.

V is TRBV11-2 and J is TRBJ2-2; TRBD2 aligns across 10 bases. V dropped 0 bases and J dropped 7; count of bases not matched to a gene: 5. Germline loops: CDR1 SGHAT, CDR2 FQNNGV. There are 16 residues in the CDR3. The CDR3 nucleotides are TGTGCCAGCAGCTTAGATCCAGCTAGCGGGGGCGGGGAGCTGTTTTTT. Its translation is CASSLDPASGGGELFF.

The chain joins TRBV3-1 (or the pseudogene TRBV3-2) to TRBJ2-4; the match to TRBD2 covers 11 bases. The CDR3 sequence is 16 residues long. Germline CDR1 and CDR2: LGHDT and YNNKEL (reference sequence). After removal of 6 bases from V and 5 bases from J, the junction contained 9 bases not matched to a gene. The CDR3 here is CASSHWGTSGQNIQYF. The CDR3 bases are TGTGCCAGCAGTCACTGGGGGACTAGCGGACAAAACATTCAGTACTTC.

The chain has TRBV7-6 and TRBJ2-2, with D possibly called TRBD1 or TRBD2 (5 bases each). The V and J ends lost 3 bases and 5 bases respectively, with 7 bases between them. Germline V lookup: CDR1 SGHVS, CDR2 FNYEAQ. CDR3 size: 13 residues. The DNA of the CDR3 is TGTGCCAGCAGCTTCGGGACGACCGGGGAGCTGTTTTTT. This gives the protein CASSFGTTGELFF.

A few counts support this clone. The CDR3 DNA reads TGTGCCATCAGTGAGTCGACGGGGGCCTACGAGCAGTACTTC. As protein: CAISESTGAYEQYF. This rearrangement joins TRBV10-3 to TRBJ2-7, with a possible D match to TRBD2 (6 bases). The CDR3 is made up of 14 amino acids. Germline V gene sequence: CDR1 ENHRY, CDR2 SYGVKD. V lost 0 bases to trimming and J lost 2 bases, with 8 bases between them.

This clone was seen more than once but under ten times. The rearrangement links TRBV11-2 to TRBJ2-5; D is uncertain. CDR1 SGHAT and CDR2 FQNNGV come from the germline V gene. The length of the CDR3 is 12 residues. With 1 base removed from V and 4 bases from J, the gap between germline ends came to 4 bases. The CDR3 region has the DNA TGTGCCAGCAGCTTAGCGAGAGAGACCCAGTACTTC. Protein product: CASSLARETQYF. Full variable domain (missing parts from reference TRBV11-2 and TRBJ2-5): EAGVAQSPRYKIIEKRQSVAFWCNPISGHATLYWYQQILGQGPKLLIQFQNNGVVDDSQLPKDRFSAERLKGVDSTLKIQPAKLEDSAVYLCASSLARETQYFGPGTRLLVL.

The V and J genes are TRBV28 and TRBJ1-3; D is uncertain. Germline V gene sequence: CDR1 MDHEN, CDR2 SYDVKM. V lost 11 bases to trimming and J lost 4 bases, with 6 bases between them. The CDR3 covers 10 residues. The CDR3 DNA is TGTGCCGGCCAGGGAAACACCATATATTTT. Its translation: CAGQGNTIYF.

The rearrangement joins TRBV5-5 to TRBJ1-2; a weak D match, TRBD1 (5 bases). The CDR3 spans 15 residues. V lost 3 bases, J lost 2 bases, and 14 bases lay in between. CDR1 is SGHKS and CDR2 is YYEKEE in the germline V gene (reference sequence). The CDR3 sequence is CASSSMTAPNYGYTF. The CDR3 nucleotides are TGTGCCAGCAGCTCAATGACAGCACCAAACTATGGCTACACCTTC.

The rearrangement joins TRBV30 to TRBJ1-5, with D unclear. V was cut by 0 bases and J by 0 bases, with 12 bases left in between. The CDR3 is 16 residues long. The germline V gene has CDR1 GTSNPN and CDR2 SVGIG (reference sequence). DNA for the CDR3: TGTGCCTGGAGTGTATCGGGCCCCAATAGCAATCAGCCCCAGCATTTT. Translating gives CAWSVSGPNSNQPQHF.

The CDR3 region has the DNA TGTGCCAGCAGCCACCGGTCTAGGGTCGAGCAGTACTTC. The encoded protein is CASSHRSRVEQYF. The J gene is TRBJ2-7, the V gene TRBV3-1 (or the pseudogene TRBV3-2); D remains unclear. V lost 3 bases, J lost 6 bases, and 12 bases lay in between. CDR3 length equals 13 residues. Looked up from germline, CDR1 is LGHDT and CDR2 is YNNKEL (reference sequence).